The 27 T cell receptor beta chains below come from one sample, sequenced in a study of cytomegalovirus exposure and HLA in healthy donors. This PCR relied on a set of 60 Vbeta primers and 13 Jbeta primers. Assay used: immunoSEQ multiplex PCR; TCRdb lists only in-frame clones, some missing. This sample carries 50,000 to 55,000 clones, about four fifths of them seen once, and the ten largest clones take 2% to 2.5%. The sequenced sample was PBMCs. The receptor set was obtained from a boy aged 5-17 years in good health and CMV-seropositive.

This clone appeared a few times. CDR3 nucleotides: TGTGCCACCAGAAAATGGGGAGAACAAGAGACCCAGTACTTC. Translation gives CATRKWGEQETQYF. The J gene is TRBJ2-5, the V gene TRBV10-3, with D perhaps matching TRBD2 (5 bases). This CDR3 contains 14 residues. Germline V gene sequence: CDR1 ENHRY, CDR2 SYGVKD. V was shortened by 10 bases and J by 2 bases, with 17 bases between the two germline ends.

This chain joins TRBV7-2 and TRBJ1-2, with 8 bases fitting TRBD1. Per germline, CDR1 SGHTA and CDR2 FQGNSA. V was clipped by 5 bases and J by 4 bases; unmatched bases: 15. CDR3 size: 17 residues. The CDR3 protein is CASSLNHGQGGFYGYTF. The CDR3 nucleotides are TGTGCCAGCAGCCTAAACCATGGACAGGGAGGGTTCTATGGCTACACCTTC.

The V gene is TRBV6-6, the J gene TRBJ1-6; the D gene is possibly TRBD1 (6 bases). The germline V and J ends were trimmed by 4 bases and 2 bases, with 9 bases remaining between them. The V gene's germline CDR1 is MNHNY and CDR2 SVGAGI (reference sequence). The CDR3 consists of 15 residues. CDR3 DNA: TGTGCCAGCAGTTTCGGACAGACCTATAATTCACCCCTCCACTTT. Translating gives CASSFGQTYNSPLHF.

The rearrangement links TRBV6-1 to TRBJ2-7, with 8 bases aligning to TRBD1. This CDR3 has 14 amino acids. V lost 6 bases, J lost 4 bases, and 8 bases stayed unmatched. Germline-derived CDR1 and CDR2 are MNHNS and SASEGT. Written as DNA, the CDR3 is TGTGCCAGCAGAAAGCAGGACAGGGCGTACGAGCAGTACTTC. Protein sequence: CASRKQDRAYEQYF.

The rearrangement joins TRBV10-3 to TRBJ2-7, with D possibly TRBD1 on 5 matching bases. This CDR3 has 16 amino acids. Germline V gene sequence: CDR1 ENHRY, CDR2 SYGVKD. Trimming took off 6 bases at V and 0 bases at J, with 18 bases between the two ends. CDR3 nucleotide sequence: TGTGCCATCAGCCTAACCCCGACAGCGAGCTCCTACGAGCAGTACTTC. Translated, it gives CAISLTPTASSYEQYF.

With respect to this clone: A read error may account for a junction end that differs from germline. The rearrangement joins TRBV6-6 to TRBJ2-1; 8 bases fit TRBD1. The CDR3 is 12 residues long. Germline-derived CDR1 and CDR2 are MNHNY and SVGAGI (reference sequence). The CDR3 coding sequence is TGCGCCACCTCAGGGGGCTTCGGTGAGCAGTTCTTC. Translated: CATSGGFGEQFF.

The gene calls are TRBV9 and TRBJ1-3; TRBD1 is a possible D gene (6 bases). Germline lookup yields CDR1 SGDLS and CDR2 YYNGEE. CDR3 length equals 17 residues. Trimming cost V 0 bases and J 0 bases, with 13 bases left between them. CDR3 coding DNA: TGTGCCAGCAGCGTAGAGATCGGACAGAGCTCTGGAAACACCATATATTTT. Its protein product is CASSVEIGQSSGNTIYF.

This chain uses TRBV6-5 with TRBJ2-1, with TRBD2 matching over 8 bases. CDR3 length: 12 residues. CDR1 is MNHEY and CDR2 is SVGAGI in the germline V gene. V gave up 5 bases and J gave up 9 bases; unmatched junction bases: 3. For the CDR3, the DNA is TGTGCCAGCAGTCTCCGGGGGGGTGAGCAGTTCTTC. Protein sequence: CASSLRGGEQFF.

The chain links TRBV19 to TRBJ1-1, with no clear D. This CDR3 is built from 13 residues. Looked up from germline, CDR1 is LNHDA and CDR2 is SQIVND (reference sequence). Trimming shortened V by 1 base and J by 3 bases, and 6 bases separated the two germline ends. The CDR3 loop is CASSIGRDTEAFF. Here the CDR3 DNA reads TGTGCCAGTAGTATAGGGCGGGACACTGAAGCTTTCTTT.

The chain carries TRBV14 and TRBJ2-5; perhaps TRBD2 as D (5 bases). V lost 4 bases, J lost 6 bases, and 12 bases lay in between. The germline V gene encodes CDR1 SGHDN and CDR2 FVKESK. CDR3 length equals 13 residues. The CDR3 nucleotides are TGTGCCAGCAGCCTAGGACTTCTCCAGACCCAGTACTTC. Protein sequence: CASSLGLLQTQYF. Full variable domain (outside the CDR3, taken from reference TRBV14 and TRBJ2-5): EAGVTQFPSHSVIEKGQTVTLRCDPISGHDNLYWYRRVMGKEIKFLLHFVKESKQDESGMPNNRFLAERTGGTYSTLKVQPAELEDSGVYFCASSLGLLQTQYFGPGTRLLVL.

As for this clone: Other nucleotide sequences in the sample specify the same CDR3. The V and J genes are TRBV9 and TRBJ2-3; 8 bases fit TRBD2. With V trimmed by 2 bases and J by 0 bases, 2 bases remained unmatched. This CDR3 has 15 residues. CDR1 is SGDLS and CDR2 is YYNGEE in the germline V gene. The CDR3 coding sequence is TGTGCCAGCAGCGTGGCGGGGGGAAGCACAGATACGCAGTATTTT. Its translation: CASSVAGGSTDTQYF.

This chain connects TRBV12-5 to TRBJ2-5; no reliable D call. Germline values: CDR1 LGHNT, CDR2 FRNRAP. V lost 3 bases and J 1 base, leaving 3 bases between the germline ends. The length of the CDR3 is 12 residues. CDR3 coding DNA: TGTGCTAGTGGTTTTCTCCAAGAGACCCAGTACTTC. Its translation: CASGFLQETQYF.

Notes on this clone: This specimen includes other DNA sequences encoding the same CDR3. V gene TRBV5-3 combines with J gene TRBJ2-2; TRBD2 matches 13 bases. TRBV5-3 is known as an ORF, though its function is uncertain. The CDR3 contains 18 residues. V was pared by 4 bases and J by 4 bases, with 10 bases of the junction left unmatched. Here the CDR3 DNA reads TGTGCCAGAAGCCGTCCGACTAGCGGGGGGCCGGGCACCGGGGAGCTGTTTTTT. Translating gives CARSRPTSGGPGTGELFF.

This chain joins TRBV19 and TRBJ1-1; no reliable D call. The CDR3 length is 12 residues. Trimming removed 8 bases at V and 1 base at J, with 8 bases between. Looked up from germline, CDR1 is LNHDA and CDR2 is SQIVND (reference sequence). The CDR3 DNA reads TGTGCCAGTTCCTGGAGGAACACTGAAGCTTTCTTT. As protein: CASSWRNTEAFF.

The chain uses TRBV6-1 and TRBJ2-1; perhaps TRBD2 as D (6 bases). Germline-derived CDR1 and CDR2 are MNHNS and SASEGT. Trimming pared 8 bases from V and 4 bases from J, leaving 18 bases between. This CDR3 has 15 residues. The CDR3 region is CASHSGRTMYNEQFF. The CDR3 DNA follows: TGTGCCAGCCATTCAGGGAGGACTATGTACAATGAGCAGTTCTTC.

DNA of the CDR3: TGTGCCACCACGGACAACACCTACGAGCAGTACTTC. This gives the protein CATTDNTYEQYF. The gene calls are TRBV15 and TRBJ2-5, with D maybe TRBD1 (5 bases). The J call is uncertain, as TRBJ2-7 better fits the DNA end. CDR1 is LNHNV, CDR2 YYDKDF, per germline (reference sequence). This CDR3 has 12 amino acids.

This chain connects TRBV19 to TRBJ2-7; TRBD1 matches at 9 bases. In germline, CDR1 is LNHDA, CDR2 SQIVND (reference sequence). The CDR3 spans 14 residues. V was clipped by 5 bases and J by 2 bases; unmatched bases: 4. CDR3 DNA sequence: TGTGCCAGTAGTTACAGGGGGCTTACCTACGAGCAGTACTTC. Translating gives CASSYRGLTYEQYF.

The CDR3 nucleotides are TGTGCCAGCTCTTATAAACAGAACAATGAGCAGTTCTTC. Amino acid sequence: CASSYKQNNEQFF. The genes are TRBV18 and TRBJ2-1, with D uncertain. The germline CDR1 and CDR2 sequences are KGHSH and LQKENI. With 6 bases removed from V and 5 bases from J, the gap between germline ends came to 11 bases. The CDR3 length is 13 residues. Variable domain in full (rest from reference TRBV18 and TRBJ2-1): NAGVMQNPRHLVRRRGQEARLRCSPMKGHSHVYWYRQLPEEGLKFMVYLQKENIIDESGMPKERFSAEFPKEGPSILRIQQVVRGDSAAYFCASSYKQNNEQFFGPGTRLTVL.

This rearrangement joins TRBV9 to TRBJ2-7, with 9 bases lining up with TRBD2. V lost 4 bases to trimming and J lost 5 bases; unmatched junction nucleotides: 13. The germline V gene has CDR1 SGDLS and CDR2 YYNGEE. CDR3 size: 16 residues. CDR3 sequence reads: CASSPPGLAPGNEQYF. The CDR3, as DNA: TGTGCCAGCAGCCCGCCGGGACTAGCCCCAGGGAACGAGCAGTACTTC.

The chain carries TRBV12-5 and TRBJ2-3, with TRBD2 identical over 8 bases. The V and J ends lost 0 bases and 3 bases, in that order; junction bases with no gene match: 11. This CDR3 has 18 amino acids. Germline loops: CDR1 LGHNT, CDR2 FRNRAP. The CDR3 loop is CASGLVRGGAKTTDTQYF. In nucleotides, the CDR3 is TGTGCTAGTGGTTTGGTACGGGGGGGGGCCAAGACAACAGATACGCAGTATTTT.

This clone was seen a few times. A junction end diverges from the germline sequence, so it may reflect a read error. This CDR3 reads CSSSPMHGNAADTQYF. The CDR3 nucleotides read TGTTCCAGCAGCCCCATGCACGGGAATGCGGCAGATACGCAGTATTTT. This chain joins TRBV7-3 and TRBJ2-3; a possible D gene is TRBD2 (5 bases). Germline lookup yields CDR1 SGHTA and CDR2 FQGTGA. This CDR3 region has 16 residues.

V and J are TRBV6-1 and TRBJ2-7; tentative D call: TRBD1 (6 bases). The V gene's germline CDR1 is MNHNS and CDR2 SASEGT. The CDR3 has 12 amino acids. The V gene lost 6 bases and the J gene lost 2 bases, with 8 bases spanning the gap. CDR3 nucleotides: TGTGCCAGCAGGGGGGACACCTACGAGCAGTACTTC. It translates to CASRGDTYEQYF.

The chain joins TRBV19 to TRBJ2-1; possibly TRBD2 for D (7 bases). This CDR3 region has 16 residues. V was pared by 4 bases and J by 1 base, with 14 bases between. The germline CDR1 and CDR2 sequences are LNHDA and SQIVND (reference sequence). In DNA form, the CDR3 reads TGTGCCAGTAGTAGGCGTGGGGGGGCTTCCTACAATGAGCAGTTCTTC. This codes for CASSRRGGASYNEQFF.

This clone was seen once. The V gene is TRBV7-6, the J gene TRBJ2-3; no definite D call. Trimming took off 0 bases at V and 1 base at J, with 8 bases between the two ends. Germline CDR1 reads SGHVS; CDR2 reads FNYEAQ. The CDR3 is 15 residues long. The CDR3 here is CASSLALVGTDTQYF. CDR3 nucleotide sequence: TGTGCCAGCAGCTTAGCTCTAGTGGGCACAGATACGCAGTATTTT. Together with reference TRBV7-6 and TRBJ2-3, the CDR3 gives the full variable domain: GAGVSQSPRYKVTKRGQDVALRCDPISGHVSLYWYRQALGQGPEFLTYFNYEAQQDKSGLPNDRFSAERPEGSISTLTIQRTEQRDSAMYRCASSLALVGTDTQYFGPGTRLTVL.

The chain couples TRBV11-3 to TRBJ2-7; 9 positions agree with TRBD1. V trimming: 5 bases; J trimming: 2 bases; junction bases outside the gene matches: 7. The CDR3 spans 15 residues. CDR1 SGHNT and CDR2 YENEEA come from the germline V gene. In DNA form, the CDR3 reads TGTGCCAGCAGCCCCCCGGACAGGGGAGCCTACGAGCAGTACTTC. It yields the protein CASSPPDRGAYEQYF. The full variable domain, with the rest looked up from reference TRBV11-3 and TRBJ2-7, is EAGVVQSPRYKIIEKKQPVAFWCNPISGHNTLYWYLQNLGQGPELLIRYENEEAVDDSQLPKDRFSAERLKGVDSTLKIQPAELGDSAVYLCASSPPDRGAYEQYFGPGTRLTVT.

The chain combines TRBV7-9 with TRBJ1-6, with D maybe TRBD1 (6 bases). The CDR3 is 14 residues long. Germline CDR1 is SEHNR and CDR2 is FQNEAQ (reference sequence). Trimming left V 5 bases short and J 11 bases short, with 16 bases between. As DNA, the CDR3 is TGTGCCAGCAGCCCAGGAACAGGGCAGACACCCCTCCACTTT. Its protein is CASSPGTGQTPLHF. The full variable domain, with the rest looked up from reference TRBV7-9 and TRBJ1-6, is DTGVSQNPRHKITKRGQNVTFRCDPISEHNRLYWYRQTLGQGPEFLTYFQNEAQLEKSRLLSDRFSAERPKGSFSTLEIQRTEQGDSAMYLCASSPGTGQTPLHFGNGTRLTVT.

The chain joins TRBV2 to TRBJ2-5, with 7 bases that match TRBD1. The J call may be in error: the DNA end matches TRBJ2-7 better. The CDR3 sequence is 14 residues long. The V gene's germline CDR1 is SNHLY and CDR2 FYNNEI. This chain's CDR3 is CACKGAPYSYEQYF. The CDR3 DNA reads as TGTGCCTGTAAGGGGGCCCCTTACTCCTACGAGCAGTACTTC.